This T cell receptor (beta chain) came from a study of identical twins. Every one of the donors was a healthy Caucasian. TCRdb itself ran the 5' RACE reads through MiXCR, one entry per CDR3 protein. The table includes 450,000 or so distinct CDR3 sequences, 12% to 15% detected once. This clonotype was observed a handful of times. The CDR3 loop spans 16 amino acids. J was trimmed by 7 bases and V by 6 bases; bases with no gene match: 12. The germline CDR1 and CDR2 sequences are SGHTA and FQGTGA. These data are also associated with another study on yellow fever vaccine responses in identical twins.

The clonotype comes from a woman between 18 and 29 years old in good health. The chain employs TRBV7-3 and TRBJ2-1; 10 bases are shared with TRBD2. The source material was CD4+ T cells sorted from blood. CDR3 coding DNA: TGTGCCAGCAGGAGCGAACCCGGGACTAGCGAAAATGAGCAGTTCTTC. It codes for CASRSEPGTSENEQFF.